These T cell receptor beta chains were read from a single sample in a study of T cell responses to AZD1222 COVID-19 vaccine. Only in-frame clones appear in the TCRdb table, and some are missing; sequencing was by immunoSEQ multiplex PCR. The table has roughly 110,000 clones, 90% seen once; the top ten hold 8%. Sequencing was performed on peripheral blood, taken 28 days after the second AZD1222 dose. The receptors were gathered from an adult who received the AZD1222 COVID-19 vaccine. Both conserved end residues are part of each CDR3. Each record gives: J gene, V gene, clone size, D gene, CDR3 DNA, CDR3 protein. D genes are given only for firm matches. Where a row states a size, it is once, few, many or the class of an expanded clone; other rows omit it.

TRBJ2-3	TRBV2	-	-	TGTGCCAGCAGTGAAGAGGCAGGGGTGATGGTGGATACGCAGTATTTT	CASSEEAGVMVDTQYF
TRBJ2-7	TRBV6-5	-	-	TGTGCCAGCAGACCGGACAGACTCTCCTACGAGCAGTACTTC	CASRPDRLSYEQYF
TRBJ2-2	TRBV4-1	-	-	TGCGCCAGCAGCCAAGAACCCCTGGCCGCGAACACCGGGGAGCTGTTTTTT	CASSQEPLAANTGELFF
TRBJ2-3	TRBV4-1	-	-	TGCGCCAGCAGCCAAGTTTGGGGCCCAGATACGCAGTATTTT	CASSQVWGPDTQYF
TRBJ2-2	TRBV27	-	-	TGTGCCATCGTGCTTTATCCGCGGGTGTTTTTT	CAIVLYPRVFF
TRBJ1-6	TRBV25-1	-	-	TGTGCCAGCAGTGAACCGCTTTCACCCCTCCACTTT	CASSEPLSPLHF
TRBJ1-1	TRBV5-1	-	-	TGCGCCAGCAGCCTAGGGACCGGTGGAGGGAGTGAAGCTTTCTTT	CASSLGTGGGSEAFF
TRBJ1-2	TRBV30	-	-	TGTGCCTGGAGTCTACGGAACGGCTACACCTTC	CAWSLRNGYTF
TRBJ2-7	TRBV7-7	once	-	TGTGCTAGCAGCCCCAAACCCAGCTACGAGCAGTACTTC	CASSPKPSYEQYF
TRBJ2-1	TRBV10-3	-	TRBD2	TGTGCCATCAGTGATGACCTCTTAGCGGGGGACTACAATGAGCAGTTCTTC	CAISDDLLAGDYNEQFF
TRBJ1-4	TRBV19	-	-	TGTGCCAGTAGTATCCGTCAACCCGAAAAACTGTTTTTT	CASSIRQPEKLFF
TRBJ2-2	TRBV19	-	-	TGTGCCAGTAGTATCAGGCTGAACACCGGGGAGCTGTTTTTT	CASSIRLNTGELFF
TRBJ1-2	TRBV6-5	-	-	TGTGCCAGCAGTCTTGACAAGAACTATGGCTACACCTTC	CASSLDKNYGYTF
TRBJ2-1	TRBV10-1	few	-	TGCGCCAGCAGCCCGGGACGGCTCTCCTACAATGAGCAGTTCTTC	CASSPGRLSYNEQFF
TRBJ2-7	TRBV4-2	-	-	TGTGCCAGCAGCCAAGATCGGACGGCTCTCGAGCAGTACTTC	CASSQDRTALEQYF
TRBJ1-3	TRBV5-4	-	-	TGTGCCAGCTCTAATGCGGGGGCTGGAAACACCATATATTTT	CASSNAGAGNTIYF
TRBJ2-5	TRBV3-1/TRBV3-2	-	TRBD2	TGTGCCAGCAGCCAAGATCGGACTAGCGGGGGGGCTTCGGTCCAGTACTTC	CASSQDRTSGGASVQYF
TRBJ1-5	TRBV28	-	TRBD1	TGTGCCAGCAAGGCTAGTGGGACAGGCAATCAGCCCCAGCATTTT	CASKASGTGNQPQHF
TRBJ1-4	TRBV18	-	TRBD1	TGTGCCAGCTCAAAGCAGGGGGATGAAAAACTGTTTTTT	CASSKQGDEKLFF